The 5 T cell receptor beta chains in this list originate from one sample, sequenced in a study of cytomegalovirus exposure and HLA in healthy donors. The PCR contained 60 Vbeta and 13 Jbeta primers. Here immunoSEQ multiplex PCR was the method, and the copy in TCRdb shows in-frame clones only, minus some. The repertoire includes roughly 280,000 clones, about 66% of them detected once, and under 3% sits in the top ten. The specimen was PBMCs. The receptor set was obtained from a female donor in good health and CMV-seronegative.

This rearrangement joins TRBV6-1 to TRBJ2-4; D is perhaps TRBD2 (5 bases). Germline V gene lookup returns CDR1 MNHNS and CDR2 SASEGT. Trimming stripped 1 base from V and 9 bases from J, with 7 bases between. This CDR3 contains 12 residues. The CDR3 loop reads CASSEGGSIQYF. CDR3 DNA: TGTGCCAGCAGTGAAGGTGGGAGCATTCAGTACTTC.

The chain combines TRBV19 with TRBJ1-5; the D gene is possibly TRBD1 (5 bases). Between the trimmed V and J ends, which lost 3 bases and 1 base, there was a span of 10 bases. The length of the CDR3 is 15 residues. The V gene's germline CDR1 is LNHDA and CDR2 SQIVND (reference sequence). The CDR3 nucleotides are TGTGCCAGTAGTATTTCATCAGGGAGCAATCAGCCCCAGCATTTT. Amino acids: CASSISSGSNQPQHF. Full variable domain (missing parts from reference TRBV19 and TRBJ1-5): DGGITQSPKYLFRKEGQNVTLSCEQNLNHDAMYWYRQDPGQGLRLIYYSQIVNDFQKGDIAEGYSVSREKKESFPLTVTSAQKNPTAFYLCASSISSGSNQPQHFGDGTRLSIL.

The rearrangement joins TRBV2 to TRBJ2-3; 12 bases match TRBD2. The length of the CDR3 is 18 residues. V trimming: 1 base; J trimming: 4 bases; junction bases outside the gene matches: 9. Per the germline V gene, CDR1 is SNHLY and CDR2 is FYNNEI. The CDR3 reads CASSEVRSSGRGADTQYF. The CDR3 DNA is TGTGCCAGCAGTGAAGTCCGGTCTAGCGGGAGGGGCGCAGATACGCAGTATTTT.

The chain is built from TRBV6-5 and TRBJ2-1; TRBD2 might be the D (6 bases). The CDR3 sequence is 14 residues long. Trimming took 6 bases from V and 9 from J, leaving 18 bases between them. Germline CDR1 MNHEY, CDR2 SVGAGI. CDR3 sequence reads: CASSKVGGHSEQFF. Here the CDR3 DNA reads TGTGCCAGCAGCAAAGTAGGAGGGCACAGTGAGCAGTTCTTC.

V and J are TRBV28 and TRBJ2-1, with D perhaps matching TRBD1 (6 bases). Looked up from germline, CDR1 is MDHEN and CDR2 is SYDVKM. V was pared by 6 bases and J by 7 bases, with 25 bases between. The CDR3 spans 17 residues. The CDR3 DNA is TGTGCCAGCAGGACCGCGACGGGGTCGAGGGGGTTAAATGAGCAGTTCTTC. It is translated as CASRTATGSRGLNEQFF. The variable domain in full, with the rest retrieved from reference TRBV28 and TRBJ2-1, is DVKVTQSSRYLVKRTGEKVFLECVQDMDHENMFWYRQDPGLGLRLIYFSYDVKMKEKGDIPEGYSVSREKKERFSLILESASTNQTSMYLCASRTATGSRGLNEQFFGPGTRLTVL.